This T cell receptor (beta chain) came from a study of cytomegalovirus exposure and HLA in healthy donors. Overall study results and limits: According to an earlier analysis, most TCR beta V segments yielded productive rearrangements about 87% or about 30% of the time. Accurate predictions that matched the HLA-A and HLA-B alleles of most subjects were reportedly made from TCR beta sequences.

As concerns this clone: Antigen specificity is unknown.

Use of 60 Vbeta and 13 Jbeta primers characterized the PCR. Libraries were prepared by immunoSEQ multiplex PCR; TCRdb keeps only in-frame clonotypes and omits some of them. The sample consists of 130,000 or so clones, 6.5% to 9.5% of them appearing once. The length of the CDR3 is 14 residues. Losses at the gene ends were 10 bases for V and 5 bases for J; bases not matched to a gene: 10. CDR1 and CDR2 (germline): MNHNY, SVGAGI (reference sequence). The chain recombines TRBV6-6 with TRBJ1-4; TRBD1 agrees at 7 bases. This receptor was taken from a man aged 35-49 years in good health and CMV-seronegative. The sequencing sample was made of PBMCs. The CDR3 region is CATHTDRWNEKLFF. The CDR3 nucleotides read TGTGCCACCCATACGGACAGGTGGAATGAAAAACTGTTTTTT.